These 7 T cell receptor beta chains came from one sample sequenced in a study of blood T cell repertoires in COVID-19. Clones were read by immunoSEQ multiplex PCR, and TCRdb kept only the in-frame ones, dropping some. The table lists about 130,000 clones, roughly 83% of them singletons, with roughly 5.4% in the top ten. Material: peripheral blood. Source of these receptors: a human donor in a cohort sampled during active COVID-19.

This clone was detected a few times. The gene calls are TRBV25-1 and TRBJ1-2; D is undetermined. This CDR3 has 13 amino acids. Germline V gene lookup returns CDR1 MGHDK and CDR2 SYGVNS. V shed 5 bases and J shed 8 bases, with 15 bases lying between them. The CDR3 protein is CASSPQGRNGYTF. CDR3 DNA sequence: TGTGCCAGCAGTCCCCAAGGGAGGAACGGCTACACCTTC.

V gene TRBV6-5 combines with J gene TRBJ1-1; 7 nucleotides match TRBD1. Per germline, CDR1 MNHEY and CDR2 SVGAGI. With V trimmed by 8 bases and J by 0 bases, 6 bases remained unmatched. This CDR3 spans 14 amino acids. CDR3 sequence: CASVRGQLNTEAFF. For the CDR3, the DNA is TGTGCCAGCGTACGGGGACAGTTGAACACTGAAGCTTTCTTT.

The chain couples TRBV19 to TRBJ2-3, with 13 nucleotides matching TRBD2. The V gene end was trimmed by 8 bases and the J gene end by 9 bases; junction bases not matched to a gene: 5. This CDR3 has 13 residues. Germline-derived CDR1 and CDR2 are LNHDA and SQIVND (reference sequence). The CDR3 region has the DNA TGTGCCAGTTGGACTAGCGGGAGATCAACGCAGTATTTT. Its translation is CASWTSGRSTQYF.

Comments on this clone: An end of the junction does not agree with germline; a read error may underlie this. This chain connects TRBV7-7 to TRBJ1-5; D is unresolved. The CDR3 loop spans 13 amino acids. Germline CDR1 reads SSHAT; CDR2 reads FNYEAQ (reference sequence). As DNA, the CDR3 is TGTGCTAGCAGTTTGAAGCCTGATCAGCCCCAGCATTTT. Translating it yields CASSLKPDQPQHF.

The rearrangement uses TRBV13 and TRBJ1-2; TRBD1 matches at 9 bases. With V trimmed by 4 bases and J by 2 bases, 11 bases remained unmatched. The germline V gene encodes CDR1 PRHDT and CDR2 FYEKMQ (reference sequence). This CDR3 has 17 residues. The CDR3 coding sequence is TGTGCCAGCAGCTCCCGGGACAGGGATTCCCCCAACTATGGCTACACCTTC. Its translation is CASSSRDRDSPNYGYTF.

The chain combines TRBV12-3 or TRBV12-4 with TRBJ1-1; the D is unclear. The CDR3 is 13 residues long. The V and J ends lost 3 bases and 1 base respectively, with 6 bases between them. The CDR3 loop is CASSFSQNTEAFF. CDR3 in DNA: TGTGCCAGCAGTTTCAGTCAGAACACTGAAGCTTTCTTT.

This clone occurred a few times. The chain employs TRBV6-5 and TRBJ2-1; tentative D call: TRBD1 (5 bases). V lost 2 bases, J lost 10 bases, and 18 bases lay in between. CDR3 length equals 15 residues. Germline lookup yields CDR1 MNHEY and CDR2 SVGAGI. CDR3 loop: CASSYLGARTGEQFF. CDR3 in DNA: TGTGCCAGCAGTTACCTTGGAGCTCGTACAGGCGAGCAGTTCTTC.